Below, 5 T cell receptor beta chains from the same sample are listed, as sequenced in a study of blood T cell repertoires in COVID-19. Produced via immunoSEQ multiplex PCR; TCRdb's table is partial and in-frame only. The sample lists 150,000 or so clones, roughly 80% occurring once. The sample was PBMCs or T cells enriched from blood (not recorded which). These receptors were taken from a man aged 50 to 60 who had recovered from COVID-19.

CDR3 in DNA: TGTGCCATCAGTGACCTTAGGACAGGCTCTGGAAACACCATATATTTT. Encoded protein: CAISDLRTGSGNTIYF. J is TRBJ1-3 and V is TRBV10-3; 7 nucleotides line up with TRBD1. Germline V gene lookup returns CDR1 ENHRY and CDR2 SYGVKD. Losses at the gene ends were 3 bases for V and 0 bases for J; bases not matched to a gene: 5. This CDR3 spans 16 amino acids.

The chain has TRBV14 and TRBJ1-1, with 7 bases identical to TRBD1. The germline CDR1 and CDR2 sequences are SGHDN and FVKESK. The V and J ends lost 1 base and 6 bases, in that order; junction bases with no gene match: 5. This CDR3 region has 14 residues. CDR3 in amino acids: CASSQVRDSAEAFF. The CDR3 nucleotides are TGTGCCAGCAGCCAAGTTCGGGACAGCGCTGAAGCTTTCTTT.

The J gene is TRBJ2-1, the V gene TRBV6-5; the D gene is possibly TRBD1 (6 bases). CDR3 size: 13 residues. Germline CDR1 and CDR2: MNHEY and SVGAGI. Trimming took off 2 bases at V and 4 bases at J, with 6 bases between the two ends. CDR3 bases: TGTGCCAGCAGTTACAGGGGGTACAATGAGCAGTTCTTC. Protein: CASSYRGYNEQFF.

V is TRBV6-5 and J is TRBJ2-7; D might be TRBD2 (5 bases). The CDR3 extends over 15 amino acids. CDR1 MNHEY and CDR2 SVGAGI come from the germline V gene. Trimming cost V 0 bases and J 0 bases, with 9 bases left between them. CDR3 nucleotides: TGTGCCAGCAGTTACTCGATTGACTACTCCTACGAGCAGTACTTC. This codes for CASSYSIDYSYEQYF.

This chain joins TRBV2 and TRBJ2-3; 7 bases match TRBD1. J was trimmed by 6 bases and V by 4 bases; bases with no gene match: 10. Germline V gives CDR1 SNHLY, CDR2 FYNNEI. This CDR3 spans 15 amino acids. This CDR3 is CASSAAGGGRDTQYF. CDR3 DNA: TGTGCCAGCAGTGCGGCAGGGGGTGGAAGGGATACGCAGTATTTT. Filled out from reference TRBV2 and TRBJ2-3, the complete variable domain reads EPEVTQTPSHQVTQMGQEVILRCVPISNHLYFYWYRQILGQKVEFLVSFYNNEISEKSEIFDDQFSVERPDGSNFTLKIRSTKLEDSAMYFCASSAAGGGRDTQYFGPGTRLTVL.